Sequencing of this T cell receptor beta chain was carried out in a study of T cell responses to AZD1222 COVID-19 vaccine. This clone was seen once. Its specificity is not known. General study points: Only a handful of AZD1222 recipients were seropositive at baseline.

TCRdb's copy holds only in-frame clones and misses some; the assay was immunoSEQ multiplex PCR. The table has more than 20,000 clones, around nine tenths seen once; the top ten hold under 35%. The material sequenced was peripheral blood, taken 28 days after the second AZD1222 dose. The sequence was collected from an adult who received the AZD1222 COVID-19 vaccine.

CDR3 sequence reads: CASSQDMAGEQFF. The CDR3, as DNA: TGTGCCAGCAGCCAAGATATGGCGGGGGAGCAGTTCTTC. The chain has TRBV14 and TRBJ2-1; D may be TRBD2 (6 bases). Germline V gene lookup returns CDR1 SGHDN and CDR2 FVKESK. This CDR3 contains 13 residues. Trimming took 0 bases from V and 10 from J, leaving 10 bases between them.